These T cell receptor beta chains were read from a single sample in a study of T cell responses to AZD1222 COVID-19 vaccine. Clones were read by immunoSEQ multiplex PCR, and TCRdb kept only the in-frame ones, dropping some. The sample lists some 110,000 clones, 80% to 90% seen once, with around 7.1% in the top ten. This specimen consisted of peripheral blood, obtained 28 days after the second AZD1222 dose. The receptors were sampled from an adult who received the AZD1222 COVID-19 vaccine. Each CDR3 is given with its conserved first and last residue. D genes are given only for firm matches. A row's size may be missing; if present it is once, few, many or a size class.

CASSPLTSGRADEQYF,TGTGCCAGCAGCCCCCTCACTAGCGGGAGGGCGGACGAGCAGTACTTC,TRBV11-3,TRBD2,.,TRBJ2-7
CASSVVNSGYTDTQYF,TGTGCCAGCAGCGTAGTGAATAGCGGCTACACAGATACGCAGTATTTT,TRBV9,.,.,TRBJ2-3
CASSYANDEQYF,TGTGCCAGCAGCTACGCTAACGACGAGCAGTACTTC,TRBV7-9,.,.,TRBJ2-7
CASSQEDLAGENYEQYF,TGTGCCAGCAGCCAAGAGGATCTAGCGGGAGAGAATTACGAGCAGTACTTC,TRBV4-2,TRBD2,few,TRBJ2-7
CASSYWGVASVQETQYF,TGTGCCAGCAGTTACTGGGGGGTGGCTAGCGTCCAAGAGACCCAGTACTTC,TRBV6-2/TRBV6-3,.,.,TRBJ2-5
CASSALQAGPLHF,TGTGCCAGCAGCGCGCTACAGGCCGGCCCCCTCCACTTT,TRBV5-6,.,.,TRBJ1-6
CALVGLGTEAFF,TGTGCCTTAGTAGGCCTCGGCACTGAAGCTTTCTTT,TRBV30,.,.,TRBJ1-1
CASSLVGQLNPSGNTIYF,TGCGCCAGCAGCTTGGTGGGTCAGCTCAACCCCTCTGGAAACACCATATATTTT,TRBV5-1,.,.,TRBJ1-3
CASRGGEVSAVF,TGTGCCAGCAGAGGCGGGGAGGTCTCGGCGGTCTTC,TRBV6-5,.,.,TRBJ2-1
CASSPSGGHISTDTQYF,TGTGCCAGCAGTCCTTCCGGCGGTCACATTAGCACAGATACGCAGTATTTT,TRBV28,.,.,TRBJ2-3
CASSPEAGRTDTQYF,TGTGCCAGCAGCCCAGAAGCGGGGCGTACGGATACGCAGTATTTT,TRBV3-1/TRBV3-2,TRBD2,once,TRBJ2-3
CASSEIFGGGEQYF,TGTGCCAGCAGTGAAATTTTTGGGGGGGGCGAGCAGTACTTC,TRBV2,TRBD2,.,TRBJ2-7
CATSSRGLRSTDTQYF,TGTGCCACCAGCAGCAGGGGGCTAAGAAGCACAGATACGCAGTATTTT,TRBV15,TRBD1,.,TRBJ2-3
CASSRQGAGEQYF,TGTGCCAGTTCAAGACAGGGGGCGGGCGAGCAGTACTTC,TRBV19,TRBD1,.,TRBJ2-7
CASLAGGPYEQYF,TGTGCCAGTTTAGCGGGAGGGCCCTACGAGCAGTACTTC,TRBV2,TRBD2,.,TRBJ2-7
CASSLGGATYEQYF,TGTGCCAGCAGCTTGGGGGGAGCAACCTACGAGCAGTACTTC,TRBV5-4,.,few,TRBJ2-7
CASSQGPLTEQYF,TGCGCCAGCAGCCAAGGACCACTTACCGAGCAGTACTTC,TRBV4-1,.,once,TRBJ2-7
CASSLAPQGSPSYEQYF,TGTGCCAGCAGCTTGGCCCCGCAGGGAAGTCCCTCCTACGAGCAGTACTTC,TRBV5-4,.,once,TRBJ2-7
CASRYTDLWVNEQFF,TGTGCCAGCAGGTATACAGACCTGTGGGTGAATGAGCAGTTCTTC,TRBV7-9,.,.,TRBJ2-1
CASSVRPNFEAFF,TGTGCCAGCAGTGTTCGCCCTAATTTTGAAGCTTTCTTT,TRBV27,.,once,TRBJ1-1
CASSLGPLAGGGTDTQYF,TGTGCCAGCAGCTTAGGACCCTTAGCGGGAGGAGGCACAGATACGCAGTATTTT,TRBV5-4,TRBD2,.,TRBJ2-3
CASSNARRGAIYGYTF,TGTGCCAGCAGCAATGCCAGGAGAGGGGCCATCTATGGCTACACCTTC,TRBV7-9,.,few,TRBJ1-2
CASSLGQLAEKLFF,TGTGCCAGCAGTTTGGGACAGTTAGCGGAAAAACTGTTTTTT,TRBV27,TRBD1,.,TRBJ1-4
CASSDPATGRHTEAFF,TGTGCCAGCAGTGACCCCGCTACAGGGCGGCACACTGAAGCTTTCTTT,TRBV2,.,.,TRBJ1-1
CASSISLTGTGERAFF,TGTGCCAGTAGTATATCCTTAACCGGGACAGGGGAAAGAGCTTTCTTT,TRBV19,TRBD1,once,TRBJ1-1
CASSLGARRGGYEQYF,TGTGCCAGCAGTTTGGGGGCGAGGCGGGGGGGCTACGAGCAGTACTTC,TRBV27,TRBD2,.,TRBJ2-7
CASSSPGTGLYEQYF,TGTGCCAGCAGTTCCCCCGGGACTGGTCTCTACGAGCAGTACTTC,TRBV6-5,.,.,TRBJ2-7
CASSGTFYNEQFF,TGTGCCAGCAGTGGAACTTTCTACAATGAGCAGTTCTTC,TRBV2,.,.,TRBJ2-1
CASSLWDDTEAFF,TGTGCCAGCAGCCTATGGGACGACACTGAAGCTTTCTTT,TRBV9,.,.,TRBJ1-1
CASRGGPGNTIYF,TGCGCCAGCAGGGGTGGCCCAGGAAACACCATATATTTT,TRBV5-1,.,.,TRBJ1-3
CASSLFGTEAFF,TGTGCCAGCAGCTTATTTGGGACTGAAGCTTTCTTT,TRBV11-2,.,.,TRBJ1-1
CASSYRGNQPQHF,TGTGCCAGCAGTTACCGAGGGAATCAGCCCCAGCATTTT,TRBV6-5,.,.,TRBJ1-5
CASRLRFLGPEQYF,TGTGCCAGCAGACTTAGGTTCCTAGGTCCCGAGCAGTACTTC,TRBV7-8,.,.,TRBJ2-7